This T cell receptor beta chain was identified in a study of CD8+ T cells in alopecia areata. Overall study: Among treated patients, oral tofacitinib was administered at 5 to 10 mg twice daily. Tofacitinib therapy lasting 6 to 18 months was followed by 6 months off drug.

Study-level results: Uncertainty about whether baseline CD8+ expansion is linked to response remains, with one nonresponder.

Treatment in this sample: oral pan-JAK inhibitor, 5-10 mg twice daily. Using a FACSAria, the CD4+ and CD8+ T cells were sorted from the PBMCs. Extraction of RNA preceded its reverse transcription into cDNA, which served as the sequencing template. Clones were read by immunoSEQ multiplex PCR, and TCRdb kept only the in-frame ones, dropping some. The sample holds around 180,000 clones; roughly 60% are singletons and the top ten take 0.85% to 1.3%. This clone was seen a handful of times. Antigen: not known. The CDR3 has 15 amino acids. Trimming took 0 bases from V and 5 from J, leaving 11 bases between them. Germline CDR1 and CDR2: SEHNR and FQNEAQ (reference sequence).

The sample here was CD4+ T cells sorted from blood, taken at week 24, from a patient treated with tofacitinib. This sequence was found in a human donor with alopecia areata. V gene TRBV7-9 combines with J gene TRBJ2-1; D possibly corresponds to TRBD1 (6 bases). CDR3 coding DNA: TGTGCCAGCAGCTTAGCCGGGACACAGGACAATGAGCAGTTCTTC. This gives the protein CASSLAGTQDNEQFF.